The source of this TCR beta chain is a study of long-term antiretroviral therapy in people with HIV. Study-wide findings and caveats: ART was followed by higher diversity that remained below transplant donor controls. Pre-ART clonal expansions dominated every time point's repertoire.

Note on this clone: The antigen is not known.

Survey-level resolution applied to immunoSEQ assay v3.0. Sequencing set out to capture about 40,000-55,000 T-cell genomes per sample. Sequencing used immunoSEQ multiplex PCR; TCRdb keeps in-frame clones, though not all of them. The sample carries about 36,000 clones, around 94% recorded once. The sequencing here drew on unsorted PBMCs, taken 4.1 years after starting antiretroviral therapy. The source of this sequence is a woman aged 45-65 years with HIV.

The CDR3 region is CASRPSDGNTEAFF. The CDR3 region has the DNA TGTGCCAGCAGACCCTCCGATGGGAACACTGAAGCTTTCTTT. This chain uses TRBV7-8 with TRBJ1-1; D remains ambiguous. The length of the CDR3 is 14 residues. V gave up 6 bases and J gave up 1 base, with 12 bases separating them. CDR1 and CDR2 (germline): SGHVS, FQNEAQ.